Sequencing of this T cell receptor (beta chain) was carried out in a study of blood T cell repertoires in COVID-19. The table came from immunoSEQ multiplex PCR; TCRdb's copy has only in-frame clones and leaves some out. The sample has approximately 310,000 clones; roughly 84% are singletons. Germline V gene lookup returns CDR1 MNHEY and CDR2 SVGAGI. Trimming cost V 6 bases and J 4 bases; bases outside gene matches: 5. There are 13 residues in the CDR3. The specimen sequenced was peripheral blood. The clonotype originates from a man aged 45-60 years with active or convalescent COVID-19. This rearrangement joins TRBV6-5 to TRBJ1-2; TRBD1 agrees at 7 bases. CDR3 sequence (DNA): TGTGCCAGCAGACAGACAGGGATCTATGGCTACACCTTC. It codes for CASRQTGIYGYTF.